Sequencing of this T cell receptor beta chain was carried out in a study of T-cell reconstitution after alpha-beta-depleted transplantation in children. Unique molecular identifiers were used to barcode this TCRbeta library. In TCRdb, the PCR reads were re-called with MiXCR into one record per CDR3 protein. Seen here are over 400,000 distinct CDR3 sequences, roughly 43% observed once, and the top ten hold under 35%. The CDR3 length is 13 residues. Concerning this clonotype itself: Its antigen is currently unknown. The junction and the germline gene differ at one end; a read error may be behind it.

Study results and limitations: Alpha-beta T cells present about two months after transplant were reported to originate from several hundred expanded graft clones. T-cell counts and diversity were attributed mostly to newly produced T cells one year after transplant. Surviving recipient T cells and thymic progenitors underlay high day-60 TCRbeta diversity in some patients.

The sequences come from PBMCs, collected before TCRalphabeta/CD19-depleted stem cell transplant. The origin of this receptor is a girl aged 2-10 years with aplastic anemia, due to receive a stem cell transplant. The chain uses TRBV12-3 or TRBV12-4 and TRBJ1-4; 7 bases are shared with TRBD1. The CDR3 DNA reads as TGTGTCAGCAGTCCTAAACAGGGGACAAAACTGTTTTTT. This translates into CVSSPKQGTKLFF.